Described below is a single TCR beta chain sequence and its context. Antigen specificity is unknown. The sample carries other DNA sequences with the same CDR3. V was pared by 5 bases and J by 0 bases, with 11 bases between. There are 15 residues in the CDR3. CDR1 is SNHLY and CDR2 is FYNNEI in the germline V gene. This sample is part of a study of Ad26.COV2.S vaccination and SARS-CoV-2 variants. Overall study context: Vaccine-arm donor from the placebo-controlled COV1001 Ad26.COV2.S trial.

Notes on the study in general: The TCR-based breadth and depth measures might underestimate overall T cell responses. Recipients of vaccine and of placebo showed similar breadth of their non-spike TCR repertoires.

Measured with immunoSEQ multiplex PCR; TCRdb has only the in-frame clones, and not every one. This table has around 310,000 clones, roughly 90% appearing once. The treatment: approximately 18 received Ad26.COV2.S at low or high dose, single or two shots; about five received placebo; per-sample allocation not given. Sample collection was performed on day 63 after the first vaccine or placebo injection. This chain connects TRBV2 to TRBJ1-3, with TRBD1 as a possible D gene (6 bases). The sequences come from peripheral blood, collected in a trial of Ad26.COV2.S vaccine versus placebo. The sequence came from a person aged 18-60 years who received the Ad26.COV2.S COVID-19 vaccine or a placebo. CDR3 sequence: CASSPDRSSGNTIYF. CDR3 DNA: TGTGCCAGCAGTCCCGACAGGAGCTCTGGAAACACCATATATTTT.